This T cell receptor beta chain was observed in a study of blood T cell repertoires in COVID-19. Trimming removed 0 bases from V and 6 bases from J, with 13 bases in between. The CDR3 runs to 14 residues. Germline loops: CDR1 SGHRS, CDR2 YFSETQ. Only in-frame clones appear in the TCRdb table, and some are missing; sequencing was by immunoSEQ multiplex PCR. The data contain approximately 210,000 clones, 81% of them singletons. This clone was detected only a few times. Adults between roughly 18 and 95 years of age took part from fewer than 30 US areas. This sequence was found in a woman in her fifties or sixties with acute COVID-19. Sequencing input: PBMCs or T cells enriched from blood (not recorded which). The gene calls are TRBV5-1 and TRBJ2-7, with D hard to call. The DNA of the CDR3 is TGCGCCAGCAGCTTGGGCGGAAGTTCCGCCGAGCAGTACTTC. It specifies CASSLGGSSAEQYF.